The T cell receptor beta chain described here comes from a study of siplizumab effects on memory and regulatory T cells. Study results and limitations: Naive T cells were seemingly more diverse than memory cells, and major contributions to the alloresponse seemed to be made by them. Sequences below about 10^-5 frequency were poorly captured. As a result, only a minor fraction of alloreactive clones mapped to unstimulated subsets. Researchers did not confirm the suppressive function of proliferating Tregs from siplizumab cultures.

Sequencing used immunoSEQ multiplex PCR; TCRdb keeps in-frame clones, though not all of them. The sample lists more than 90,000 clones, around 94% occurring once. Comment on this clone: The target antigen is unknown.

V was pared by 0 bases and J by 14 bases, with 7 bases of the junction left unmatched. The germline V gene has CDR1 MNHEY and CDR2 SVGAGI. The CDR3 is made up of 13 amino acids. This chain connects TRBV6-5 to TRBJ1-1, with TRBD1 identical over 9 bases. The sample was non-Treg CD4+ T cells sorted from blood. This TCR came from a human donor in good health. The CDR3, as DNA: TGTGCCAGCAGTTACTCCTCCGGGACAGGGTGGTTCTTT. Encoded protein: CASSYSSGTGWFF.